These 21 T cell receptor beta chains originate from one sample sequenced in a study of blood T cell repertoires in COVID-19. The repertoire was sequenced with immunoSEQ multiplex PCR; TCRdb's copy has only in-frame clones and lacks some. The data show about 33,000 clones, around 90% seen once. Sequencing was performed on peripheral blood. The receptors were gathered from a human donor in a cohort sampled during active COVID-19.

This rearrangement joins TRBV11-3 to TRBJ2-1; TRBD2 is a possible D gene (6 bases). Trimming took off 6 bases at V and 5 bases at J, with 17 bases between the two ends. CDR1 is SGHNT, CDR2 YENEEA, per germline. This CDR3 is built from 15 residues. DNA of the CDR3: TGTGCCAGCAGACGAACCGGGACTCCAAACAATGAGCAGTTCTTC. Translated, it gives CASRRTGTPNNEQFF.

The rearrangement uses TRBV5-1 and TRBJ1-2, with a weak D call TRBD1 (5 bases). The CDR3 spans 14 residues. V shed 4 bases and J shed 2 bases, with 12 bases lying between them. The V gene's germline CDR1 is SGHRS and CDR2 YFSETQ. This CDR3 reads CASSPGSLNYGYTF. The DNA of the CDR3 is TGCGCCAGCAGCCCAGGGTCTCTAAACTATGGCTACACCTTC.

This CDR3 reads CASSLRQNNQPQHF. The CDR3 DNA reads as TGTGCCAGCAGCCTAAGACAGAACAATCAGCCCCAGCATTTT. The chain recombines TRBV7-2 with TRBJ1-5; D possibly corresponds to TRBD1 (5 bases). This CDR3 is 14 amino acids long. The germline CDR1 and CDR2 sequences are SGHTA and FQGNSA. V lost 5 bases and J 3 bases, leaving 11 bases between the germline ends.

CDR3 sequence (DNA): TGCAGCGTTCGGGATAGCGGGAGGGCCGGAGAGACCCAGTACTTC. Its protein is CSVRDSGRAGETQYF. This chain connects TRBV29-1 to TRBJ2-5, with 11 bases lining up with TRBD2. Germline assignment: CDR1 SQVTM and CDR2 ANQGSEA. Unmatched junction bases numbered 9, after V lost 5 bases and J lost 4 bases. The CDR3 sequence is 15 residues long. Together with reference TRBV29-1 and TRBJ2-5, the CDR3 gives the full variable domain: SAVISQKPSRDICQRGTSLTIQCQVDSQVTMMFWYRQQPGQSLTLIATANQGSEATYESGFVIDKFPISRPNLTFSTLTVSNMSPEDSSIYLCSVRDSGRAGETQYFGPGTRLLVL.

The rearrangement joins TRBV5-1 to TRBJ2-5; 8 bases are shared with TRBD1. With 5 bases clipped from V and 3 bases from J, the junction kept 3 bases outside the gene matches. The CDR3 length is 13 residues. Germline-derived CDR1 and CDR2 are SGHRS and YFSETQ. The chain's CDR3 is CASSLQGEETQYF. For the CDR3, the DNA is TGCGCCAGCAGTTTACAGGGGGAAGAGACCCAGTACTTC.

With regard to this clone: The same CDR3 can be traced to other DNA sequences in this sample. The V and J genes are TRBV5-1 and TRBJ2-1, with 9 nucleotides matching TRBD2. The CDR3 spans 16 residues. J was trimmed by 8 bases and V by 0 bases; bases with no gene match: 9. The V gene's germline CDR1 is SGHRS and CDR2 YFSETQ. CDR3 in amino acids: CASSLVAGGPTDEQFF. CDR3 DNA: TGCGCCAGCAGCTTGGTCGCGGGGGGGCCCACGGATGAGCAGTTCTTC.

The chain uses TRBV7-2 and TRBJ2-7, with TRBD1 as a possible D gene (6 bases). CDR1 is SGHTA and CDR2 is FQGNSA in the germline V gene. Between the trimmed V and J ends, which lost 5 bases and 4 bases, there was a span of 15 bases. The CDR3 covers 14 residues. This CDR3 reads CASSPRQGKYEQYF. In DNA form, the CDR3 reads TGTGCCAGCAGCCCGCGCCAGGGGAAATACGAGCAGTACTTC.

V is TRBV7-9 and J is TRBJ2-7, with no clear D. The CDR3 loop spans 16 amino acids. V lost 1 base, J lost 6 bases, and 19 bases lay in between. The germline V gene has CDR1 SEHNR and CDR2 FQNEAQ (reference sequence). The CDR3 sequence: CASSLGTAVGVGEQYF. The CDR3 DNA sequence: TGTGCCAGCAGCTTAGGAACGGCGGTAGGAGTAGGCGAGCAGTACTTC. The full variable domain, with the rest looked up from reference TRBV7-9 and TRBJ2-7, is DTGVSQNPRHKITKRGQNVTFRCDPISEHNRLYWYRQTLGQGPEFLTYFQNEAQLEKSRLLSDRFSAERPKGSFSTLEIQRTEQGDSAMYLCASSLGTAVGVGEQYFGPGTRLTVT.

This clone was observed a handful of times. V usage is TRBV7-8 and J usage is TRBJ1-5; D is perhaps TRBD1 (6 bases). With 1 base removed from V and 9 bases from J, the gap between germline ends came to 10 bases. CDR3 length: 13 amino acids. Germline-derived CDR1 and CDR2 are SGHVS and FQNEAQ. For the CDR3, the DNA is TGTGCCAGCAGCTTAGAGGGGGGGCGGCCCCAGCATTTT. This translates into CASSLEGGRPQHF.

The V call is TRBV5-1, the J call TRBJ2-1, with TRBD2 matching over 7 bases. The CDR3 consists of 16 residues. V was pared by 4 bases and J by 6 bases, with 13 bases of the junction left unmatched. The germline V gene encodes CDR1 SGHRS and CDR2 YFSETQ. The CDR3 here is CASSLYIAGLLNEQFF. CDR3 coding DNA: TGCGCCAGCAGCCTATATATAGCGGGTCTCCTCAATGAGCAGTTCTTC.

This chain links TRBV7-3 with TRBJ2-2, with TRBD1 matching over 7 bases. The V and J ends lost 5 bases and 5 bases, in that order; junction bases with no gene match: 8. CDR1 and CDR2 (germline): SGHTA, FQGTGA. The CDR3 runs to 15 residues. CDR3 sequence: CASSPSTGITGELFF. As DNA, the CDR3 is TGTGCCAGCAGCCCATCGACAGGGATAACCGGGGAGCTGTTTTTT.

This sequence joins TRBV4-1 and TRBJ1-4; the D gene is possibly TRBD1 (5 bases). Germline CDR1 and CDR2: MGHRA and YSYEKL. This CDR3 has 19 amino acids. Trimming shortened V by 1 base and J by 6 bases, and 24 bases separated the two germline ends. The CDR3 spells CASSQVVRGVGEGYEKLFF. CDR3 nucleotide sequence: TGCGCCAGCAGCCAAGTGGTGCGGGGAGTAGGGGAGGGGTATGAAAAACTGTTTTTT.

This rearrangement joins TRBV28 to TRBJ2-7; 9 bases line up with TRBD1. This CDR3 comprises 15 residues. The V gene end was trimmed by 3 bases and the J gene end by 5 bases; junction bases not matched to a gene: 8. Germline CDR1 reads MDHEN; CDR2 reads SYDVKM. The CDR3 DNA sequence: TGTGCCAGCAGTTTTGGGGACAGGGCCATCCACGAGCAGTACTTC. Residues: CASSFGDRAIHEQYF. Full variable domain (remainder filled in from reference TRBV28 and TRBJ2-7): DVKVTQSSRYLVKRTGEKVFLECVQDMDHENMFWYRQDPGLGLRLIYFSYDVKMKEKGDIPEGYSVSREKKERFSLILESASTNQTSMYLCASSFGDRAIHEQYFGPGTRLTVT.

J is TRBJ2-2 and V is TRBV10-2; 11 nucleotides align to TRBD2. In germline, CDR1 is WSHSY, CDR2 SAAADI. The CDR3 sequence is 16 residues long. Losses at the gene ends were 3 bases for V and 4 bases for J; bases not matched to a gene: 4. The DNA of the CDR3 is TGCGCCAGCAGTGATAGCGGGGGGGCCGTCACCGGGGAGCTGTTTTTT. It translates to CASSDSGGAVTGELFF.

This chain uses TRBV12-5 with TRBJ2-3; 10 bases align to TRBD2. The CDR3 spans 18 residues. Germline values: CDR1 LGHNT, CDR2 FRNRAP. The ends lost 0 bases at V and 5 bases at J; junction bases unmatched: 11. This CDR3 is CASGLVGSLAGVVDTQYF. Here the CDR3 DNA reads TGTGCTAGTGGTTTGGTAGGGTCGCTAGCGGGAGTGGTAGATACGCAGTATTTT.

The V and J genes are TRBV27 and TRBJ2-5; a possible D gene is TRBD2 (7 bases). Germline V lookup: CDR1 MNHEY, CDR2 SMNVEV (reference sequence). The CDR3 extends over 18 amino acids. The V gene lost 2 bases and the J gene lost 4 bases, with 23 bases spanning the gap. CDR3 residues: CASSLNSGRATGVETQYF. The DNA for the CDR3 is TGTGCCAGCAGTTTAAATTCAGGGAGGGCGACAGGTGTAGAGACCCAGTACTTC.

This chain's CDR3 is CASSPGRGLSTDTQYF. In nucleotides, the CDR3 is TGTGCCAGCAGCCCGGGGCGGGGGTTAAGCACAGATACGCAGTATTTT. The chain is built from TRBV11-3 and TRBJ2-3; TRBD2 matches at 7 bases. CDR1 and CDR2 from the germline V gene are SGHNT and YENEEA. There are 16 residues in the CDR3. With V trimmed by 5 bases and J by 0 bases, 8 bases remained unmatched.

The chain has TRBV18 and TRBJ2-3; TRBD2 agrees at 7 bases. This CDR3 is built from 17 residues. Germline trimming cut 3 bases from V and 1 base from J; bases unmatched to any gene: 10. CDR1 and CDR2 (germline): KGHSH, LQKENI. For the CDR3, the DNA is TGTGCCAGCTCACCGTTCGCGGGGGTAAAGGGCACAGATACGCAGTATTTT. This gives the protein CASSPFAGVKGTDTQYF.

The chain recombines TRBV5-6 with TRBJ2-1, with TRBD2 as a possible D gene (6 bases). V lost 6 bases and J lost 0, with 16 bases in between. The CDR3 is 16 residues long. Germline-derived CDR1 and CDR2 are SGHDT and YYEEEE. The CDR3 DNA is TGTGCCAGCACCTCCACGATAGCGGTCTCCTACAATGAGCAGTTCTTC. Protein: CASTSTIAVSYNEQFF.

The chain links TRBV25-1 to TRBJ2-3; D gene unclear. Trimming took off 4 bases at V and 1 base at J, with 6 bases between the two ends. Germline V gives CDR1 MGHDK, CDR2 SYGVNS. This CDR3 region has 13 residues. CDR3 nucleotide sequence: TGTGCCAGCAGTGTAACGGGCACAGATACGCAGTATTTT. Translating it yields CASSVTGTDTQYF.

This clone appeared once. The rearrangement joins TRBV28 to TRBJ1-2; 9 bases are shared with TRBD1. The germline V gene encodes CDR1 MDHEN and CDR2 SYDVKM. This CDR3 region has 15 residues. Trimming cost V 5 bases and J 4 bases; bases outside gene matches: 8. The CDR3 sequence: CASSAWDRVGYGYTF. CDR3 in DNA: TGTGCCAGCAGTGCCTGGGACAGGGTTGGCTATGGCTACACCTTC.